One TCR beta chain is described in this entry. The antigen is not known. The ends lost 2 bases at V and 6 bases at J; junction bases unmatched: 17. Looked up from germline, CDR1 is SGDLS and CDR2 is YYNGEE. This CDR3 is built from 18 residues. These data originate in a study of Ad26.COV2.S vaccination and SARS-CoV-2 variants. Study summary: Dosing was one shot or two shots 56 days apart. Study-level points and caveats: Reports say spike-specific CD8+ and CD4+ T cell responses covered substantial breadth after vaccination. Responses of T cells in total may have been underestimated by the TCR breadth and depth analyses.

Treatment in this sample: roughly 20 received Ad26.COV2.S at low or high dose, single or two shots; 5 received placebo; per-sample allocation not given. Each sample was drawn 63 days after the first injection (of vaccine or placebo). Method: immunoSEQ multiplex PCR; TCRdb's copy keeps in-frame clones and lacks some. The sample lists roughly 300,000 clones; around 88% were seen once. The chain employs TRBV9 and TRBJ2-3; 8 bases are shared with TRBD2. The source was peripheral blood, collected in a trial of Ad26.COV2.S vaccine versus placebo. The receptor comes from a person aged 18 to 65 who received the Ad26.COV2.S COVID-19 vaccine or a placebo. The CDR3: CASSVTGTSLVRPDTQYF. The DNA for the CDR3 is TGTGCCAGCAGCGTTACCGGGACTAGTTTAGTCCGTCCGGATACGCAGTATTTT.